This passage covers 28 T cell receptor beta chains from one sample sequenced in a study of human T cells and chemical hapten exposure. Time point meaning: patch test 1, 2 weeks after DPC sensitization. Sample treatment: therapeutic diphenylcyclopropenone sensitization with weekly scalp DPC. MiXCR, applied by TCRdb to the RACE reads, yields one record per CDR3 protein. The sample has approximately 100,000 distinct CDR3 sequences, roughly 9.6% seen once; the top ten hold 3.5%. The sequences come from whole blood, collected in connection with sensitization to the hapten diphenylcyclopropenone (DPC). Receptors originate from a woman aged 40-49 years with alopecia areata. Some clones in this sample may be carry-over from other donors' samples.

This clonotype was counted at least ten times. The chain couples TRBV9 to TRBJ1-6; D may be TRBD1 (5 bases). Between the trimmed V and J ends, which lost 7 bases and 14 bases, there was a span of 16 bases. Germline CDR1 SGDLS, CDR2 YYNGEE. The CDR3 length is 12 residues. The CDR3 DNA sequence: TGTGCCAGCCTGGGGGGACCTAAGGCCCTCCACTTT. It specifies CASLGGPKALHF. Based on the CDR3 plus reference TRBV9 and TRBJ1-6, the full variable domain is DSGVTQTPKHLITATGQRVTLRCSPRSGDLSVYWYQQSLDQGLQFLIQYYNGEERAKGNILERFSAQQFPDLHSELNLSSLELGDSALYFCASLGGPKALHFGNGTRLTVT.

In its sample, this clonotype was seen a few times. The rearrangement uses TRBV21-1 and TRBJ2-2; no DNA check was done on the table's D call, TRBD1. TRBV21-1 is listed as a pseudogene. The length of the CDR3 is 16 residues. CDR3 in amino acids: CASSPAGGSNTGELFF. In nucleotides, the CDR3 is TGTGCCAGCAGCCCTGCCGGGGGGTCGAACACCGGGGAGCTGTTTTTT.

This clonotype was observed many times. The rearrangement links TRBV5-1 to TRBJ2-1, with TRBD2 matching 8 bases. CDR3 length: 15 residues. V trimming: 4 bases; J trimming: 8 bases; junction bases outside the gene matches: 11. Germline V gene sequence: CDR1 SGHRS, CDR2 YFSETQ. Here the CDR3 reads CASSREGGAIDEQFF. The CDR3, as DNA: TGCGCCAGCAGCCGGGAGGGGGGCGCGATCGATGAGCAGTTCTTC.

In the case of this clonotype: A junction boundary mismatches the germline segment, possibly from a read error. The CDR3 spells CAVSPTSGTDTQYF. CDR3 DNA sequence: TGTGCCGTCAGCCCGACTAGCGGCACAGATACGCAGTATTTT. This chain joins TRBV10-3 and TRBJ2-3, with TRBD2 matching over 8 bases. CDR1 and CDR2 from the germline V gene are ENHRY and SYGVKD. CDR3 length equals 14 residues.

This clonotype was detected many times. The chain uses TRBV7-2 and TRBJ2-7; 7 bases line up with TRBD1. Germline V lookup: CDR1 SGHTA, CDR2 FQGNSA. CDR3 length equals 13 residues. Unmatched junction bases numbered 2, after V lost 3 bases and J lost 3 bases. The CDR3 sequence: CASSLGQNYEQYF. For the CDR3, the DNA is TGTGCCAGCAGCTTGGGACAGAACTACGAGCAGTACTTC. Variable domain in full (rest from reference TRBV7-2 and TRBJ2-7): GAGVSQSPSNKVTEKGKDVELRCDPISGHTALYWYRQSLGQGLEFLIYFQGNSAPDKSGLPSDRFSAERTGGSVSTLTIQRTQQEDSAVYLCASSLGQNYEQYFGPGTRLTVT.

Concerning this clonotype itself: One end of the junction fails to match germline, which may point to a read error. The chain is built from TRBV18 and TRBJ2-6, with 7 bases aligning to TRBD1. Germline V gene lookup returns CDR1 KGHSH and CDR2 LQKENI. The CDR3 runs 17 residues. CDR3: CASSPPAGAEGANVLIF. DNA for the CDR3: TGTGCCAGCTCACCACCCGCAGGGGCAGAGGGGGCCAACGTCCTGATTTTC.

This clonotype has just a few counts. The rearrangement uses TRBV7-2 and TRBJ2-2; 12 positions match TRBD2. This CDR3 region has 14 residues. The V gene's germline CDR1 is SGHTA and CDR2 FQGNSA. After removal of 8 bases from V and 5 bases from J, the junction contained 3 bases not matched to a gene. CDR3 nucleotide sequence: TGTGCCAGCGGAGGGACTAGCGGGACCGGGGAGCTGTTTTTT. Translated: CASGGTSGTGELFF.

The sample holds many counts of this clonotype. V usage is TRBV6-5 and J usage is TRBJ1-2, with unresolved D. CDR1 and CDR2 (germline): MNHEY, SVGAGI. V shed 2 bases and J shed 0 bases, with 10 bases lying between them. This CDR3 comprises 15 residues. Written as DNA, the CDR3 is TGTGCCAGCAGTTACGGTGGCAGGTCTAACTATGGCTACACCTTC. Encoded protein: CASSYGGRSNYGYTF.

This clonotype appeared many times. V usage is TRBV7-9 and J usage is TRBJ1-5; a weak D match, TRBD1 (6 bases). Per the germline V gene, CDR1 is SEHNR and CDR2 is FQNEAQ (reference sequence). CDR3 size: 13 residues. V shed 5 bases and J shed 4 bases, with 9 bases lying between them. CDR3 sequence (DNA): TGTGCCAGCAGCGGAACAGGGAATCAGCCCCAGCATTTT. Translating it yields CASSGTGNQPQHF.

The table lists this clonotype with many counts. The gene calls are TRBV19 and TRBJ1-2; D not resolved. Germline-derived CDR1 and CDR2 are LNHDA and SQIVND (reference sequence). The CDR3 is 14 residues long. V lost 8 bases, J lost 5 bases, and 18 bases lay in between. CDR3 DNA: TGTGCCAGTTCGGGGATGGCTGCGGGGTATGGCTACACCTTC. Protein product: CASSGMAAGYGYTF.

A few counts support this clonotype. The V and J genes are TRBV15 and TRBJ2-7; D is possibly TRBD2 (5 bases). V was shortened by 3 bases and J by 5 bases, with 17 bases between the two germline ends. The CDR3 is made up of 15 amino acids. Germline CDR1 is LNHNV and CDR2 is YYDKDF (reference sequence). The CDR3 is CATSSERELENEQYF. The DNA of the CDR3 is TGTGCCACCAGCAGTGAGAGGGAGCTTGAGAACGAGCAGTACTTC.

This clonotype was observed a handful of times. V gene TRBV14 combines with J gene TRBJ2-6; D uncertain. The V end lost 0 bases, the J end lost 5 bases, and 14 bases lay between the germline ends. This CDR3 has 17 residues. Germline CDR1 and CDR2: SGHDN and FVKESK. The CDR3 DNA follows: TGTGCCAGCAGCCAAGACGACACCCTTCTTAGGGCCAACGTCCTGACTTTC. Translated, it gives CASSQDDTLLRANVLTF.

This clonotype was observed at least ten times. This chain joins TRBV20-1 and TRBJ2-2, with TRBD1 matching over 7 bases. CDR1 is DFQATT and CDR2 is SNEGSKA in the germline V gene (reference sequence). This CDR3 is 14 amino acids long. V was clipped by 2 bases and J by 1 base; unmatched bases: 1. In DNA form, the CDR3 reads TGCAGTGCTAGAAACAGGGGGAACACCGGGGAGCTGTTTTTT. Residues: CSARNRGNTGELFF.

The rearrangement joins TRBV15 to TRBJ2-3; TRBD1 matches at 11 bases. The germline CDR1 and CDR2 sequences are LNHNV and YYDKDF (reference sequence). The CDR3 length is 15 residues. The V and J ends lost 1 base and 4 bases, in that order; junction bases with no gene match: 1. In nucleotides, the CDR3 is TGTGCCACCAGCAGAGGGACAGGGGGCGCAGATACGCAGTATTTT. This translates into CATSRGTGGADTQYF.

There are many counts of this clonotype. The chain employs TRBV6-5 and TRBJ1-1; no definite D call. The CDR3 runs 13 residues. Germline CDR1 is MNHEY and CDR2 is SVGAGI. Between the trimmed V and J ends, which lost 2 bases and 5 bases, there was a span of 9 bases. The DNA of the CDR3 is TGTGCCAGCAGTTACCCCCCCTATACTGAAGCTTTCTTT. Translated: CASSYPPYTEAFF.

The V and J genes are TRBV7-3 and TRBJ1-1; D call uncertain. The germline gives CDR1 SGHTA, CDR2 FQGTGA. The CDR3 is 14 amino acids. Trimming pared 5 bases from V and 2 bases from J, leaving 12 bases between. The DNA for the CDR3 is TGTGCCAGCAGCCCGGACCGGATCAACACTGAAGCTTTCTTT. Encoded protein: CASSPDRINTEAFF.

This clonotype was counted a few times. The chain recombines TRBV20-1 with TRBJ1-6; 7 bases match TRBD1. CDR1 and CDR2 (germline): DFQATT, SNEGSKA (reference sequence). V dropped 1 base and J dropped 7; count of bases not matched to a gene: 7. CDR3 size: 15 residues. DNA of the CDR3: TGCAGTGCTAGAGGGGACAGCCTCATAAATTCACCCCTCCACTTT. This translates into CSARGDSLINSPLHF.

This clonotype was seen at least ten times. This chain connects TRBV4-3 to TRBJ1-1, with D unclear. The CDR3 spans 14 residues. The germline V and J ends were trimmed by 0 bases and 11 bases, with 16 bases remaining between them. The germline V gene has CDR1 LGHNA and CDR2 YSLEER. This CDR3 reads CASSQDQGKGWAFF. The DNA of the CDR3 is TGCGCCAGCAGCCAAGATCAAGGCAAGGGTTGGGCTTTCTTT.

This clonotype was recorded at least ten times. The genes are TRBV10-2 and TRBJ2-7, with 14 bases lining up with TRBD2. Germline values: CDR1 WSHSY, CDR2 SAAADI. V shed 6 bases and J 6 bases; nucleotides not matched to a gene: 4. This CDR3 has 14 residues. This chain's CDR3 is CASRGLAGVGEQYF. The CDR3 DNA reads as TGCGCCAGCAGGGGACTAGCGGGAGTAGGCGAGCAGTACTTC.

This chain links TRBV20-1 with TRBJ2-7; 16 nucleotides match TRBD2. Germline V gene data show CDR1 as DFQATT and CDR2 as SNEGSKA (reference sequence). This CDR3 has 16 residues. With 6 bases clipped from V and 7 bases from J, the junction kept 12 bases outside the gene matches. The chain's CDR3 is CSATGTSGRAPGEQYF. The CDR3 DNA sequence: TGCAGTGCAACCGGGACTAGCGGGAGGGCCCCGGGAGAGCAGTACTTC.

This clonotype came up a few times. The chain couples TRBV20-1 to TRBJ2-5, with 7 bases aligning to TRBD2. Germline loops: CDR1 DFQATT, CDR2 SNEGSKA (reference sequence). V dropped 1 base and J dropped 1; count of bases not matched to a gene: 6. The CDR3 has 15 residues. The CDR3 DNA reads TGCAGTGCTAGAGGGGGTAGCGGGCTCCAAGAGACCCAGTACTTC. Its translation: CSARGGSGLQETQYF.

In its sample, this clonotype was seen a few times. The chain is built from TRBV5-8 and TRBJ2-1, with 10 positions matching TRBD1. Germline loops: CDR1 SGHTS, CDR2 YDEGEE. Trimming removed 4 bases from V and 2 bases from J; junction bases left unmatched: 3. The CDR3 contains 15 residues. CDR3: CASSRGTGAYNEQFF. The CDR3 nucleotides read TGTGCCAGCAGCCGCGGGACAGGGGCCTACAATGAGCAGTTCTTC. Filled out from reference TRBV5-8 and TRBJ2-1, the complete variable domain reads EAGVTQSPTHLIKTRGQQATLRCSPISGHTSVYWYQQALGLGLQFLLWYDEGEERNRGNFPPRFSGRQFPNYSSELNVNALELEDSALYLCASSRGTGAYNEQFFGPGTRLTVL.

This chain joins TRBV4-1 and TRBJ2-5; 8 positions match TRBD1. The germline gives CDR1 MGHRA, CDR2 YSYEKL. V lost 3 bases to trimming and J lost 2 bases; unmatched junction nucleotides: 5. The CDR3 loop spans 15 amino acids. The CDR3, as DNA: TGCGCCAGCAGCCATGACGGACAGGGACAAGAGACCCAGTACTTC. Protein product: CASSHDGQGQETQYF.

This clonotype occurred a few times. The chain has TRBV2 and TRBJ2-1, with D perhaps TRBD1 (6 bases). With 0 bases removed from V and 4 bases from J, the gap between germline ends came to 13 bases. CDR1 SNHLY and CDR2 FYNNEI come from the germline V gene. The CDR3 has 16 residues. CDR3 in DNA: TGTGCCAGCAGTGAAGCCCCCGGGACAACGTACAATGAGCAGTTCTTC. Translating it yields CASSEAPGTTYNEQFF.

This clonotype appeared a few times. The V call is TRBV5-5, the J call TRBJ2-1; D tentatively fits TRBD1 or TRBD2 (5 bases each). CDR1 and CDR2 from the germline V gene are SGHKS and YYEKEE (reference sequence). CDR3 size: 15 residues. Trimming took 4 bases from V and 9 from J, leaving 20 bases between them. Here the CDR3 reads CASSPAGGMSIEQFF. CDR3 coding DNA: TGTGCCAGCAGCCCAGCTGGGGGTATGTCAATTGAGCAGTTCTTC.

This clonotype has just a few counts. The chain combines TRBV6-6 with TRBJ1-1, with D possibly TRBD1 on 5 matching bases. The CDR3 has 14 amino acids. Germline CDR1 MNHNY, CDR2 SVGAGI (reference sequence). The ends were cut back, 2 bases at V and 2 bases at J, with 9 bases in the middle. CDR3 sequence reads: CASSYIDRNTEAFF. For the CDR3, the DNA is TGTGCCAGCAGTTACATTGACAGAAACACTGAAGCTTTCTTT.

This clonotype occurred a few times. The V and J genes are TRBV29-1 and TRBJ2-1; 12 nucleotides align to TRBD2. V lost 6 bases to trimming and J lost 8 bases; unmatched junction nucleotides: 5. Germline CDR1 SQVTM, CDR2 ANQGSEA. This CDR3 has 13 residues. DNA of the CDR3: TGCAGCGTCAGACTAGCGGGAGACGATGAGCAGTTCTTC. Translation gives CSVRLAGDDEQFF.

This clonotype was seen more than once but under ten times. J is TRBJ2-5 and V is TRBV7-2, with D possibly being TRBD1 or TRBD2 (7 bases each). The V and J ends lost 2 bases and 2 bases respectively, with 12 bases between them. Germline assignment: CDR1 SGHTA and CDR2 FQGNSA. The CDR3 extends over 15 amino acids. The CDR3 sequence: CASSLSRGGQETQYF. The CDR3 DNA follows: TGTGCCAGCAGCTTAAGCAGGGGGGGGCAAGAGACCCAGTACTTC.